This T cell receptor (beta chain) was recorded in a study of blood T cell repertoires in COVID-19. Across the study: Acute and convalescent COVID-19 specimens originated in the United States, Italy and Spain.

The CDR3 covers 17 residues. Between the trimmed V and J ends, which lost 6 bases and 8 bases, there was a span of 26 bases. Germline V CDR1 and CDR2: LNHDA, SQIVND (reference sequence). Clones were read by immunoSEQ multiplex PCR, and TCRdb kept only the in-frame ones, dropping some. The table includes 380,000 or so clones, roughly 88% detected once. This chain connects TRBV19 to TRBJ2-4; a possible D gene is TRBD2 (5 bases). Sequences were obtained from PBMCs or T cells enriched from blood (not recorded which). This clonotype was sampled from a woman in her twenties or thirties with acute COVID-19. CDR3 amino acids: CASSNGLGAAAEDIQYF. The CDR3 coding sequence is TGTGCCAGTAGCAATGGTCTGGGAGCGGCGGCTGAGGACATTCAGTACTTC.